A single T cell receptor (beta chain) is shown here with its context. CDR1 and CDR2 (germline): DFQATT, SNEGSKA (reference sequence). Trimming shortened V by 5 bases and J by 3 bases, and 14 bases separated the two germline ends. The CDR3 runs 13 residues. Alongside a J-beta primer mix, a sample-barcoded 5' primer served in a second PCR lasting roughly 6 to 11 cycles. MiXCR, run by TCRdb on the 5' RACE reads, gives a single entry per CDR3 protein. The top ten clones hold just under 25% of a sample with around 580,000 distinct CDR3 sequences, roughly 48% of them seen once. For every donor, a draw yielded around 10 milliliters of peripheral blood. The data were obtained in a study of blood T cells in healthy people across ages.

Sample: blood. The sequence was obtained from a man aged 80 or over in good health. This chain uses TRBV20-1 with TRBJ2-7; perhaps TRBD2 as D (6 bases). CDR3 DNA: TGCAGTGCTGGAGCAGGGAGGATCTACGAGCAGTACTTC. This gives the protein CSAGAGRIYEQYF.